These 24 T cell receptor beta chains were sequenced from one sample in a study of cytomegalovirus exposure and HLA in healthy donors (TCRdb year 2017). Library creation used the immunoSEQ multiplex PCR assay. A mixture of 60 forward primers for TCR Vbeta segments and 13 reverse primers for TCR Jbeta segments was used in the multiplex PCR. TCRdb provides this immuneACCESS table in a form limited to in-frame rearrangements. Some clones are lacking; in checked studies, under half of them reflect an unresolved V gene, and why the rest are absent is not known. The sample includes approximately 130,000 clones, with approximately 80% observed a single time. 1% to 1.5% of the sample comes from the top ten. The sequencing sample was made of PBMCs. These receptors all stem from a man over 45 in good health and CMV-seronegative.

This chain uses TRBV19 with TRBJ2-3; D possibly corresponds to TRBD2 (6 bases). Germline V gives CDR1 LNHDA, CDR2 SQIVND (reference sequence). The CDR3 extends over 13 amino acids. Trimming took off 6 bases at V and 4 bases at J, with 11 bases between the two ends. The CDR3 DNA sequence: TGTGCCAGTAGCCCGGGGGATTCAGATACGCAGTATTTT. It yields the protein CASSPGDSDTQYF. The variable domain in full, completed from reference TRBV19 and TRBJ2-3, reads DGGITQSPKYLFRKEGQNVTLSCEQNLNHDAMYWYRQDPGQGLRLIYYSQIVNDFQKGDIAEGYSVSREKKESFPLTVTSAQKNPTAFYLCASSPGDSDTQYFGPGTRLTVL.

This chain joins TRBV11-2 and TRBJ2-3; 10 bases align to TRBD1. The length of the CDR3 is 15 residues. V dropped 4 bases and J dropped 4; count of bases not matched to a gene: 5. Germline values: CDR1 SGHAT, CDR2 FQNNGV. The CDR3 is CASSSWTGGADTQYF. The DNA for the CDR3 is TGTGCCAGCAGCTCCTGGACAGGGGGGGCAGATACGCAGTATTTT.

CDR3 sequence reads: CASSFLAGGYNEQFF. The CDR3 DNA follows: TGTGCCAGCAGCTTCCTAGCGGGAGGATACAATGAGCAGTTCTTC. This chain links TRBV14 with TRBJ2-1; 11 bases align to TRBD2. Germline-derived CDR1 and CDR2 are SGHDN and FVKESK. Germline trimming cut 5 bases from V and 4 bases from J; bases unmatched to any gene: 4. This CDR3 comprises 15 residues.

This clone has just a few counts. The CDR3 DNA follows: TGCAGCGTTGGGGGGGGTGGAGCTACGCAGTATTTT. Translation gives CSVGGGGATQYF. This sequence joins TRBV29-1 and TRBJ2-3; 7 nucleotides agree with TRBD2. This CDR3 contains 12 residues. Per germline, CDR1 SQVTM and CDR2 ANQGSEA. Germline trimming cut 4 bases from V and 8 bases from J; bases unmatched to any gene: 6.

J is TRBJ1-2 and V is TRBV10-3, with D possibly matching TRBD1 (5 bases). Germline CDR1 and CDR2: ENHRY and SYGVKD. CDR3 length: 12 residues. V lost 0 bases and J lost 6, with 5 bases in between. The CDR3 is CAISESGDGYTF. The CDR3 DNA reads TGTGCCATCAGTGAGTCAGGGGATGGCTACACCTTC.

The chain links TRBV19 to TRBJ2-2, with D uncertain. V was cut by 9 bases and J by 6 bases, with 8 bases left in between. This CDR3 is 11 amino acids long. The germline V gene has CDR1 LNHDA and CDR2 SQIVND (reference sequence). CDR3 sequence (DNA): TGTGCCAGCCACCGGTCCGGGGAGCTGTTTTTT. Protein sequence: CASHRSGELFF.

V and J are TRBV28 and TRBJ2-7, with 12 nucleotides matching TRBD2. Germline V gene data show CDR1 as MDHEN and CDR2 as SYDVKM. The CDR3 covers 15 residues. J gave up 4 bases and V 5 bases, and 6 bases lay outside the gene matches. The CDR3 region is CASSGLAGSRYEQYF. Here the CDR3 DNA reads TGTGCCAGCAGTGGACTAGCGGGATCGCGGTACGAGCAGTACTTC. Looking up the rest from reference TRBV28 and TRBJ2-7 gives the full variable domain: DVKVTQSSRYLVKRTGEKVFLECVQDMDHENMFWYRQDPGLGLRLIYFSYDVKMKEKGDIPEGYSVSREKKERFSLILESASTNQTSMYLCASSGLAGSRYEQYFGPGTRLTVT.

The rearrangement joins TRBV9 to TRBJ1-2; D might be TRBD1 (5 bases). Trimming took 5 bases from V and 9 from J, leaving 17 bases between them. CDR3 length: 13 residues. The germline V gene encodes CDR1 SGDLS and CDR2 YYNGEE. DNA of the CDR3: TGTGCCAGCAGGTCCTCACAAGGGGTGCGCTACACCTTC. Translating it yields CASRSSQGVRYTF.

The chain has TRBV25-1 and TRBJ2-7; possible D gene TRBD1, 5 bases. The end of the DNA aligns better with TRBJ2-5, so the J call may be wrong. This CDR3 is 14 amino acids long. The germline V gene has CDR1 MGHDK and CDR2 SYGVNS. The CDR3 protein is CASSDWKGAETQYF. The CDR3 coding sequence is TGTGCCAGCAGTGATTGGAAAGGGGCAGAGACCCAGTACTTC.

The V and J genes are TRBV4-1 and TRBJ2-2; D is uncertain. CDR3 size: 16 residues. V dropped 2 bases and J dropped 2 bases, with 12 bases sitting between them. CDR1 and CDR2 from the germline V gene are MGHRA and YSYEKL. CDR3 sequence reads: CASSQSYVGNTGELFF. DNA for the CDR3: TGCGCCAGCAGCCAATCCTATGTGGGCAACACCGGGGAGCTGTTTTTT.

CDR3 DNA: TGCAGTGCGTTAGAGGTGACTGAAGCTTTCTTT. Translating gives CSALEVTEAFF. The gene calls are TRBV20-1 and TRBJ1-1; D is unclear. The length of the CDR3 is 11 residues. Germline CDR1 is DFQATT and CDR2 is SNEGSKA (reference sequence). Trimming took off 6 bases at V and 5 bases at J, with 10 bases between the two ends.

V usage is TRBV28 and J usage is TRBJ2-3; 8 bases match TRBD1. CDR3 length: 17 amino acids. Trimming took 6 bases from V and 10 from J; bases not matched to a gene: 21. Germline V lookup: CDR1 MDHEN, CDR2 SYDVKM. This CDR3 reads CASRAAGAGGLLVAQYF. In DNA form, the CDR3 reads TGTGCCAGCAGGGCCGCTGGGGCAGGGGGCCTATTAGTTGCGCAGTATTTT.

A remark on this clone: Other DNA sequences in the sample encode the same CDR3. The chain employs TRBV28 and TRBJ2-3, with 7 bases fitting TRBD1. V shed 6 bases, J shed 3 bases, and the junction held 3 bases outside the gene matches. Per germline, CDR1 MDHEN and CDR2 SYDVKM. The CDR3 sequence is 13 residues long. The CDR3 DNA follows: TGTGCCAGCAGCGAACAGGGGACAGATACGCAGTATTTT. It encodes CASSEQGTDTQYF.

V usage is TRBV6-1 and J usage is TRBJ2-7; D may be TRBD2 (5 bases). V was cut by 8 bases and J by 3 bases, with 17 bases left in between. The CDR3 has 14 residues. Germline CDR1 reads MNHNS; CDR2 reads SASEGT. The CDR3 DNA sequence: TGTGCCAGCCTTATCGTTAACGGGAACTACGAGCAGTACTTC. Encoded protein: CASLIVNGNYEQYF.

The chain combines TRBV27 with TRBJ2-1; 16 nucleotides agree with TRBD2. Per the germline V gene, CDR1 is MNHEY and CDR2 is SMNVEV (reference sequence). The CDR3 runs to 17 residues. J lost 8 bases, V lost 2 bases, and 6 bases had no gene match. The CDR3 DNA is TGTGCCAGCAGTTTACCGGGACTAGCGGGAGGGCCCCATGAGCAGTTCTTC. Its translation: CASSLPGLAGGPHEQFF.

The chain employs TRBV6-6 and TRBJ2-5; 9 bases align to TRBD1. V lost 6 bases to trimming and J lost 4 bases; unmatched junction nucleotides: 9. CDR3 length: 15 residues. Per the germline V gene, CDR1 is MNHNY and CDR2 is SVGAGI (reference sequence). The DNA of the CDR3 is TGTGCCAGCAGGGCCTGGGACAGGGCGGGAGAGACCCAGTACTTC. Translating gives CASRAWDRAGETQYF.

The J gene is TRBJ2-2, the V gene TRBV19; TRBD2 aligns across 8 bases. The length of the CDR3 is 16 residues. V gave up 0 bases and J gave up 5 bases; unmatched junction bases: 5. In germline, CDR1 is LNHDA, CDR2 SQIVND (reference sequence). The CDR3 sequence: CASSIDGGAGTGELFF. Here the CDR3 DNA reads TGTGCCAGTAGTATAGACGGGGGGGCTGGAACCGGGGAGCTGTTTTTT.

The chain joins TRBV5-4 to TRBJ2-5; a possible D gene is TRBD1 (5 bases). The CDR3 is made up of 12 amino acids. Germline V gene sequence: CDR1 SGHNT, CDR2 YYREEE (reference sequence). V was shortened by 3 bases and J by 5 bases, with 8 bases between the two germline ends. CDR3 protein: CASSSYRETQYF. Here the CDR3 DNA reads TGTGCCAGCAGCTCCTACAGGGAGACCCAGTACTTC.

The chain couples TRBV29-1 to TRBJ2-4, with 11 bases fitting TRBD1. J was trimmed by 8 bases and V by 0 bases; bases with no gene match: 12. The CDR3 extends over 17 amino acids. Germline assignment: CDR1 SQVTM and CDR2 ANQGSEA. CDR3 bases: TGCAGCGTTGAAGATCCAGTGGGACAGGGGGGGGGAGACATTCAGTACTTC. It yields the protein CSVEDPVGQGGGDIQYF.

The chain recombines TRBV5-1 with TRBJ1-4, with D unresolved. V gave up 4 bases and J gave up 0 bases, with 10 bases separating them. CDR3 size: 15 residues. Germline CDR1 is SGHRS and CDR2 is YFSETQ. The CDR3 DNA follows: TGCGCCAGCAGCCCGGAAGCGTCAACTAATGAAAAACTGTTTTTT. It is translated as CASSPEASTNEKLFF.

The chain carries TRBV29-1 and TRBJ2-4; 9 bases line up with TRBD2. The CDR3 is made up of 14 amino acids. Germline CDR1 SQVTM, CDR2 ANQGSEA. The J segment lost 3 bases and the V segment lost 3 bases, leaving 3 bases of the junction unmatched. Here the CDR3 reads CSVDIAGVKNIQYF. Written as DNA, the CDR3 is TGCAGCGTTGATATAGCGGGGGTCAAAAACATTCAGTACTTC.

The chain recombines TRBV10-2 with TRBJ2-1, with 10 bases identical to TRBD2. The CDR3 loop spans 15 amino acids. The ends lost 5 bases at V and 4 bases at J; junction bases unmatched: 5. Germline V gene data show CDR1 as WSHSY and CDR2 as SAAADI. CDR3 amino acids: CASSTPGLAYNEQFF. CDR3 coding DNA: TGCGCCAGCAGTACCCCGGGACTAGCGTACAATGAGCAGTTCTTC.

This clone was found once. This sequence joins TRBV6-1 and TRBJ1-1, with 7 bases identical to TRBD1. Germline CDR1 is MNHNS and CDR2 is SASEGT. The CDR3 loop spans 15 amino acids. V shed 7 bases and J 6 bases; nucleotides not matched to a gene: 14. The DNA of the CDR3 is TGTGCCAGCAATCAGAAGTCGACAGGGAAGCCTGAAGCTTTCTTT. Amino acids: CASNQKSTGKPEAFF.

The chain is built from TRBV7-9 and TRBJ2-1; 8 positions agree with TRBD2. Unmatched junction bases numbered 4, after V lost 2 bases and J lost 13 bases. Germline lookup yields CDR1 SEHNR and CDR2 FQNEAQ (reference sequence). CDR3 length: 12 residues. CDR3 coding DNA: TGTGCCAGCAGCTTATCTAGCGGGCCACAGTTCTTC. Translated: CASSLSSGPQFF.